Listed below are T cell receptor beta chains from one sample, sequenced in a study of blood T cell repertoires in COVID-19. The table came from immunoSEQ multiplex PCR; TCRdb's copy has only in-frame clones and leaves some out. The sample shows 90,000 to 100,000 clones, approximately 86% of them seen only once. The sample consisted of peripheral blood. These receptors were collected from a man in his fifties or sixties with acute or convalescent COVID-19. Both conserved end residues are part of each CDR3. Size is omitted from some rows. Given values are once, few, many or a class for expanded clones.

J,size,V,CDR3
TRBJ2-5,.,TRBV20-1,CSADGETQYF
TRBJ2-7,.,TRBV28,CASSLSNYEQYF
TRBJ1-2,.,TRBV7-8,CASSVREKGYGYTF
TRBJ1-5,.,TRBV19,CASRGTGAGGNQPQHF
TRBJ2-3,.,TRBV5-1,CASSLRVATDTQYF
TRBJ2-1,few,TRBV4-1,CASSQATSQTYNEQFF
TRBJ2-3,.,TRBV2,CASSVGSGTDTQYF
TRBJ2-7,.,TRBV29-1,CSVQERLAGAEQYF
TRBJ2-6,.,TRBV27,CASRDRAPSGANVLTF
TRBJ2-3,.,TRBV24-1,CATSEGGQGLTDTQYF
TRBJ1-5,.,TRBV27,CASSTLGQGVQPQHF
TRBJ2-1,once,TRBV7-9,CASSPGTSGDNEQFF
TRBJ2-2,.,TRBV2,CASSPRTGELFF
TRBJ2-3,once,TRBV20-1,CSASRRDSFTDTQYF
TRBJ1-1,.,TRBV28,CASSSYRNTEAFF
TRBJ2-1,.,TRBV27,CASSLMGTSGAYNEQFF
TRBJ2-3,.,TRBV7-9,CASSLLAGSTDTQYF
TRBJ2-5,few,TRBV28,CASSLYSQETQYF
TRBJ1-2,.,TRBV30,CAWIKTTGITVYGYTF
TRBJ2-6,.,TRBV6-6,CASSPLGSGANVLTF
TRBJ2-1,.,TRBV6-5,CASRSGLSSYNEQFF
TRBJ1-1,.,TRBV19,CASSINGGANTEAFF
TRBJ1-5,few,TRBV19,CASTPGFNQPQHF
TRBJ1-2,.,TRBV12-3/TRBV12-4,CASSLDYYGYTF
TRBJ2-7,.,TRBV18,CASSPPQSLDKQYF
TRBJ1-6,.,TRBV18,CASSPLDRDHSPLHF
TRBJ2-5,.,TRBV12-5,CASGLRVWQGGRETQYF
TRBJ1-2,few,TRBV7-9,CASSLDLPHSGYTF
TRBJ2-5,.,TRBV14,CASSQGWTSGSGRETQYF
TRBJ2-7,.,TRBV6-1,CASSEAAGSYEQYF
TRBJ2-1,.,TRBV7-3,CASSLALARNNEQFF
TRBJ1-1,.,TRBV5-1,CASRLDRGRNTEAFF
TRBJ1-1,.,TRBV3-1/TRBV3-2,CASSPRGGQGTEAFF